The 7 T cell receptor beta chains below all came from one sample that was sequenced in a study of blood T cell repertoires in COVID-19. Profiled with immunoSEQ multiplex PCR; TCRdb holds only in-frame clones, not every one. The profile shows roughly 38,000 clones, just under 75% of them singletons. Sequences were obtained from peripheral blood. These receptors originate from a man in his sixties or seventies with COVID-19, enrolled during active disease.

The chain couples TRBV7-3 to TRBJ1-3; unclear D gene. Germline V gene data show CDR1 as SGHTA and CDR2 as FQGTGA. Trimming left V 4 bases short and J 4 bases short, with 11 bases between. The CDR3 sequence is 14 residues long. In nucleotides, the CDR3 is TGTGCCAGCAGCTCCCCGGGGTCCGGAAACACCATATATTTT. This codes for CASSSPGSGNTIYF.

This chain connects TRBV12-3 or TRBV12-4 to TRBJ2-7; perhaps TRBD1 as D (5 bases). V dropped 5 bases and J dropped 3 bases, with 11 bases sitting between them. This CDR3 has 13 residues. CDR3 sequence (DNA): TGTGCCAGCAGTCCGCAAGACAGCTACGAGCAGTACTTC. This gives the protein CASSPQDSYEQYF.

The chain combines TRBV2 with TRBJ2-1, with D perhaps TRBD2 (6 bases). The germline gives CDR1 SNHLY, CDR2 FYNNEI. V lost 10 bases to trimming and J lost 3 bases, with 16 bases between them. The CDR3 spans 14 residues. CDR3 protein: CATLGSSFYNEQFF. CDR3 nucleotides: TGTGCCACCCTCGGGAGCAGTTTCTACAATGAGCAGTTCTTC.

V gene TRBV30 combines with J gene TRBJ1-1, with TRBD1 identical over 8 bases. The junction had 2 bases not matched to a gene; V was cut back by 1 base and J by 4 bases. Germline V gene lookup returns CDR1 GTSNPN and CDR2 SVGIG (reference sequence). CDR3 length: 13 amino acids. The CDR3 coding sequence is TGTGCCTGGAGTGAACAGGGGGGCACTGAAGCTTTCTTT. As protein: CAWSEQGGTEAFF.

The V call is TRBV2, the J call TRBJ2-1, with 8 positions matching TRBD2. In germline, CDR1 is SNHLY, CDR2 FYNNEI. The trim removed 10 bases at V and 4 bases at J, leaving 12 bases unmatched. CDR3 size: 15 residues. Here the CDR3 reads CATPSGGGKYNEQFF. The CDR3 bases are TGTGCCACCCCAAGTGGCGGGGGGAAGTACAATGAGCAGTTCTTC.

The CDR3 loop is CASSLTGTSYEQYF. The CDR3, as DNA: TGTGCCAGCAGCTTGACAGGGACCTCCTACGAGCAGTACTTC. V and J are TRBV5-5 and TRBJ2-7; D is possibly TRBD1 (6 bases). Germline CDR1 SGHKS, CDR2 YYEKEE (reference sequence). The V and J ends lost 1 base and 0 bases respectively, with 8 bases between them. This CDR3 is 14 amino acids long.

The table lists this clone with a few counts. The J gene is TRBJ2-1, the V gene TRBV9; TRBD1 matches 7 bases. V lost 4 bases and J lost 1; bases outside the gene matches: 5. The CDR3 spans 15 residues. Germline CDR1 and CDR2: SGDLS and YYNGEE. The CDR3 loop is CASSPGQTSYNEQFF. The CDR3 DNA follows: TGTGCCAGCAGCCCGGGACAGACGTCCTACAATGAGCAGTTCTTC.